A selection of T cell receptor beta chains follows, all from one sample in a study of human T cells and chemical hapten exposure. One entry per CDR3 protein results from TCRdb running MiXCR on the RACE reads. The data contain roughly 94,000 distinct CDR3 sequences, about a tenth of them singletons. The sample here was whole blood, taken in connection with sensitization to the hapten diphenylcyclopropenone (DPC). All receptors come from a woman aged 40 to 49 with alopecia areata. Some clones in this sample may be carry-over from other donors' samples. Both conserved end residues are part of each CDR3. Each record gives: clone size, V gene, D gene, J gene, CDR3 protein, CDR3 DNA. D genes are given only for firm matches. Only some rows state a clone size, as once, few, many or a class for expanded clones.

many	TRBV20-1	TRBD2	TRBJ2-7	CSASGRAREQYF	TGCAGTGCTAGCGGGAGGGCCCGCGAGCAGTACTTC
few	TRBV20-1	TRBD2	TRBJ2-4	CSAGNSGMVDIQYF	TGCAGTGCGGGGAATAGCGGGATGGTTGACATTCAGTACTTC
-	TRBV2	-	TRBJ2-1	CATGLYNEQFF	TGTGCCACCGGGCTATACAATGAGCAGTTCTTC
many	TRBV6-5	-	TRBJ2-6	CASRRTPGFGGANVLTF	TGTGCCAGCAGACGTACTCCAGGCTTTGGGGGGGCCAACGTCCTGACTTTC
few	TRBV13	-	TRBJ2-3	CASTQGNGGADTQYF	TGTGCCAGCACCCAAGGAAATGGCGGAGCAGATACGCAGTATTTT
few	TRBV7-9	-	TRBJ2-1	CASSLVSDEQFF	TGTGCCAGCAGCTTAGTTAGTGATGAGCAGTTCTTC
few	TRBV6-2/TRBV6-3	TRBD1	TRBJ1-5	CASSPTSGGGQPQHF	TGTGCCAGCAGTCCCACTTCAGGGGGAGGCCAGCCCCAGCATTTT
-	TRBV24-1	-	TRBJ2-1	CATSDLRRPYNEQFF	TGTGCCACCAGTGATTTGCGAAGGCCCTACAATGAGCAGTTCTTC
many	TRBV28	-	TRBJ1-2	CASSGRGTANYGYTF	TGTGCCAGCAGCGGCAGGGGAACGGCTAACTATGGCTACACCTTC
few	TRBV5-1	-	TRBJ2-5	CASSLAQAEETQYF	TGCGCCAGCAGCTTGGCCCAGGCAGAAGAGACCCAGTACTTC
many	TRBV11-2	-	TRBJ2-1	CASSRLTLNEQFF	TGTGCCAGCAGCCGACTTACCCTAAATGAGCAGTTCTTC
many	TRBV6-6	-	TRBJ2-1	CAGSLSSYNEQFF	TGTGCCGGCTCTTTGTCATCGTACAATGAGCAGTTCTTC
few	TRBV27	-	TRBJ1-1	CASSFYGGGTEAFF	TGTGCCAGCAGTTTCTATGGGGGAGGCACTGAAGCTTTCTTT
many	TRBV6-1	TRBD2	TRBJ2-5	CASSGLAGAQETQYF	TGTGCCAGCAGCGGGCTAGCGGGAGCCCAGGAGACCCAGTACTTC
-	TRBV6-5	-	TRBJ2-4	CASRPSGTSKNIQYF	TGTGCCAGCAGACCGTCCGGGACTTCCAAAAACATTCAGTACTTC
many	TRBV5-1	-	TRBJ1-5	CASRLGVGSNQPQHF	TGCGCCAGCCGTCTCGGGGTCGGGAGCAATCAGCCCCAGCATTTT
few	TRBV14	-	TRBJ1-2	CASSQGYGYTF	TGTGCCAGCAGCCAGGGTTATGGCTACACCTTC
many	TRBV11-2	-	TRBJ1-2	CASSLESGSGYTF	TGTGCCAGCAGCTTAGAGTCGGGGAGTGGCTACACCTTC
-	TRBV7-8	-	TRBJ2-7	CASAPNRYEQYF	TGTGCCTCCGCCCCGAATAGGTACGAGCAGTACTTC
-	TRBV5-1	-	TRBJ2-2	CASSLSIAGGGGELFF	TGCGCCAGCAGCTTGAGCATAGCAGGAGGTGGCGGGGAGCTGTTTTTT
many	TRBV4-3	-	TRBJ1-1	CASSQEGQNTEAFF	TGCGCCAGCAGCCAGGAGGGACAGAACACTGAAGCTTTCTTT
many	TRBV6-6	-	TRBJ1-6	CASSYGLGVRDYNSPLHF	TGTGCCAGCAGTTACGGCCTGGGGGTCAGGGATTATAATTCACCCCTCCACTTT
many	TRBV6-2/TRBV6-3	-	TRBJ2-2	CASSYGGWGNTGELFF	TGTGCCAGCAGTTACGGAGGTTGGGGCAACACCGGGGAGCTGTTTTTT
many	TRBV7-9	-	TRBJ1-6	CASSTGSPYNSPLHF	TGTGCCAGCAGTACAGGGTCACCATATAATTCACCCCTCCACTTT
many	TRBV12-3/TRBV12-4	-	TRBJ1-5	CASTETPNQPQHF	TGTGCCAGCACCGAAACTCCAAATCAGCCCCAGCATTTT
few	TRBV28	-	TRBJ2-7	CASRLTGYEQYF	TGTGCCAGCCGACTGACGGGCTACGAGCAGTACTTC
few	TRBV10-3	TRBD1	TRBJ2-1	CAVGQGPSSYNEQFF	TGTGCCGTCGGACAGGGCCCAAGCTCCTACAATGAGCAGTTCTTC
many	TRBV20-1	TRBD2	TRBJ2-3	CSAGLAGGREQYF	TGCAGTGCTGGCCTGGCGGGAGGTCGTGAGCAGTATTTT
-	TRBV12-3/TRBV12-4	-	TRBJ2-4	CASSLTVKNIQYF	TGTGCCAGCAGTCTAACGGTCAAAAACATTCAGTACTTC
many	TRBV7-9	TRBD2	TRBJ2-3	CASTPSGGTDTQYF	TGTGCCAGCACCCCGTCGGGGGGAACAGATACGCAGTATTTT
few	TRBV6-5	-	TRBJ2-3	CASSPGPRPDTQYF	TGTGCCAGCAGCCCGGGACCACGGCCAGATACGCAGTATTTT
many	TRBV7-3	-	TRBJ2-5	CASSLIGQETQYF	TGTGCCAGCAGCTTGATCGGTCAAGAGACCCAGTACTTC
many	TRBV20-1	-	TRBJ2-1	CSARDKVNEQFF	TGCAGTGCTAGAGATAAGGTGAATGAGCAGTTCTTC
-	TRBV7-9	-	TRBJ1-1	CASSFGDAAEAFF	TGTGCCAGCAGCTTTGGGGACGCCGCTGAAGCTTTCTTT
few	TRBV28	-	TRBJ1-2	CASSSGAGYTF	TGTGCCAGCAGTTCCGGTGCTGGCTACACCTTC
many	TRBV7-9	TRBD1	TRBJ2-7	CASSLVTGGPYEQYF	TGTGCCAGCAGCTTAGTGACAGGGGGTCCCTACGAGCAGTACTTC
-	TRBV10-3	TRBD2	TRBJ2-7	CAISGTSGRSSYEQYF	TGTGCCATCAGTGGGACTAGCGGCAGAAGCTCCTACGAGCAGTACTTC
many	TRBV27	-	TRBJ1-6	CASSRGVGARDSPLHF	TGTGCCAGCAGTCGGGGCGTCGGAGCCCGGGATTCACCCCTCCACTTT
few	TRBV2	TRBD1	TRBJ1-5	CASSPQGGGQPQHF	TGTGCCAGCAGCCCCCAGGGGGGCGGTCAGCCCCAGCATTTT
many	TRBV6-1	-	TRBJ2-1	CASSDRGRAIYEQFF	TGTGCCAGCAGTGATCGGGGGCGCGCGATATATGAGCAGTTCTTC
many	TRBV4-2	-	TRBJ2-1	CASSPFNSVVMLGEQFF	TGTGCCAGCAGCCCATTTAATTCGGTGGTTATGTTGGGTGAGCAGTTCTTC
few	TRBV16	-	TRBJ1-6	CASSRPQGNSPLHF	TGTGCCAGCAGCCGGCCCCAGGGGAATTCACCCCTCCACTTT
-	TRBV11-2	TRBD1	TRBJ2-2	CASSLVSRGTGELFF	TGTGCCAGCAGCTTAGTGTCCAGGGGGACCGGGGAGCTGTTTTTT
many	TRBV20-1	-	TRBJ2-1	CSARGLLGGGSYNEQFF	TGCAGTGCTAGAGGCTTACTGGGGGGAGGCTCCTACAATGAGCAGTTCTTC
many	TRBV6-5	-	TRBJ2-5	CASTNSGTETQYF	TGTGCCAGCACAAATTCCGGGACAGAGACCCAGTACTTC
few	TRBV5-1	-	TRBJ2-7	CASSLWSERSNEQYF	TGCGCCAGCAGCTTGTGGTCGGAGAGGTCCAACGAGCAGTACTTC
-	TRBV7-2	-	TRBJ2-5	CASSLFSGETQYF	TGTGCCAGCAGCCTATTCTCGGGCGAGACCCAGTACTTC
many	TRBV20-1	-	TRBJ1-2	CSARGQIVYGYTF	TGCAGTGCTAGAGGACAGATAGTCTATGGCTACACCTTC
once	TRBV28	-	TRBJ2-1	CASSLDSRKGHEQFF	TGTGCCAGCAGTCTTGATAGCCGAAAGGGGCATGAGCAGTTCTTC